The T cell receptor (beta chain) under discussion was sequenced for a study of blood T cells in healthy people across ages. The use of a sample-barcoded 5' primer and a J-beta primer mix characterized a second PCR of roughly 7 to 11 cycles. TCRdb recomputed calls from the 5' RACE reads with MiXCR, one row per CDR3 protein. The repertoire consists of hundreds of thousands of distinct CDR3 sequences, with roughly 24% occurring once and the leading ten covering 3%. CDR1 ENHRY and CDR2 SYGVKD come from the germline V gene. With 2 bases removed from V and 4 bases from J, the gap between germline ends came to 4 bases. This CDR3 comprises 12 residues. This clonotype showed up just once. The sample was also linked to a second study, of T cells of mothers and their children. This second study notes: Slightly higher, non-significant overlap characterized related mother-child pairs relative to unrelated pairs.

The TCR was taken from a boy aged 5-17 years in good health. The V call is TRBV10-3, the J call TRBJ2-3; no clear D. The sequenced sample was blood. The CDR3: CAISEGPDTQYF. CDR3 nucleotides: TGTGCCATCAGTGAGGGCCCAGATACGCAGTATTTT.